Given below is one TCR beta chain in context. This sample was included in a study of CD8 T cells in Susac syndrome. Blood CD8+ and CD4+ T cells underwent high-throughput TCR beta sequencing. The control participants were healthy donors, and these controls were matched with respect to both age and sex. TEMRA cells were FACS-enriched, while CD8+ and CD4+ T cells were negatively isolated. An amount of RNA that ranged from roughly 0.45 to 1 ug was reverse transcribed with random hexamers. Multiplex immunoSEQ PCR targeted 54 Vbeta and 13 Jbeta TCR beta segments. TCRdb re-called the immunoSEQ multiplex PCR reads with MiXCR, one entry per CDR3 protein. Of 70,000 or so distinct CDR3 sequences listed, around 93% are singletons. Germline V gene sequence: CDR1 SEHNR, CDR2 FQNEAQ (reference sequence). Trimming removed 7 bases from V and 7 bases from J; junction bases left unmatched: 7. There are 14 residues in the CDR3.

The origin of this receptor is a human donor in good health. The rearrangement uses TRBV7-9 and TRBJ1-4; TRBD1 matches at 9 bases. The sequenced material came from CD8+ T cells from PBMCs. DNA of the CDR3: TGTGCCAGCAACCCCACAGGGGGCGTTGAAAAACTGTTTTTT. It specifies CASNPTGGVEKLFF.